The 26 T cell receptor beta chains in this list originate from one sample, sequenced in a study of blood T cells in healthy people across ages. Next came a second PCR, run for about 6 to 12 cycles, which used a sample-barcoded 5' primer along with a J-beta primer mix. Each CDR3 protein is one row after TCRdb ran MiXCR on the 5' RACE reads. This table has 1.5 million to 2 million distinct CDR3 sequences, approximately 40% appearing once. The sequencing sample was made of blood. The receptors originated from a human donor in good health.

The chain couples TRBV5-5 to TRBJ2-1, with D perhaps matching TRBD1 (6 bases). Trimming cost V 1 base and J 1 base, with 15 bases left between them. CDR1 and CDR2 (germline): SGHKS, YYEKEE (reference sequence). The CDR3 contains 17 residues. The CDR3, as DNA: TGTGCCAGCAGCTTGCTACACGACAGGCCTTCCTACAATGAGCAGTTCTTC. Translation gives CASSLLHDRPSYNEQFF.

The chain uses TRBV10-3 and TRBJ2-1, with TRBD1 matching 7 bases. The CDR3 is made up of 18 amino acids. Germline-derived CDR1 and CDR2 are ENHRY and SYGVKD. V shed 4 bases, J shed 3 bases, and the junction held 15 bases outside the gene matches. CDR3 protein: CAISGVWIPTGDYNEQFF. In nucleotides, the CDR3 is TGTGCCATCAGTGGGGTTTGGATTCCAACAGGGGACTACAATGAGCAGTTCTTC.

The table lists this clonotype with a few counts. The chain is built from TRBV10-3 and TRBJ2-5, with D perhaps TRBD1 or TRBD2 (5 bases each). V was pared by 10 bases and J by 3 bases, with 18 bases between. The CDR3 sequence is 14 residues long. CDR1 is ENHRY and CDR2 is SYGVKD in the germline V gene. CDR3 region: CATGAGAQEETQYF. DNA for the CDR3: TGTGCCACCGGGGCCGGGGCCCAGGAAGAGACCCAGTACTTC.

V gene TRBV6-5 combines with J gene TRBJ2-3, with D possibly being TRBD2 (5 bases). V was clipped by 4 bases and J by 6 bases, with 17 bases between them. The CDR3 is 15 amino acids. The germline CDR1 and CDR2 sequences are MNHEY and SVGAGI. CDR3 coding DNA: TGTGCCAGCAGTTTGGGGAAAATGATAGCGGATACGCAGTATTTT. Its protein is CASSLGKMIADTQYF.

The table lists this clonotype with a few counts. This chain joins TRBV7-2 and TRBJ2-1, with TRBD1 matching over 10 bases. The CDR3 is made up of 15 amino acids. With V trimmed by 3 bases and J by 8 bases, 7 bases remained unmatched. The germline gives CDR1 SGHTA, CDR2 FQGNSA. CDR3 coding DNA: TGTGCCAGCAGCTTGGGACAGGGGACGGTCGATGAGCAGTTCTTC. Amino acid sequence: CASSLGQGTVDEQFF.

This clonotype was detected a few times. J is TRBJ2-7 and V is TRBV6-2 or TRBV6-3; D remains unclear. Per the germline V gene, CDR1 is MNHEY and CDR2 is SVGEGT. V lost 8 bases to trimming and J lost 5 bases, with 10 bases between them. The CDR3 runs to 11 residues. DNA for the CDR3: TGTGCCAGCTCCCTCATGGACGAGCAGTACTTC. Translation: CASSLMDEQYF.

V and J are TRBV7-8 and TRBJ1-5; unclear D gene. Germline loops: CDR1 SGHVS, CDR2 FQNEAQ. V dropped 3 bases and J dropped 4 bases, with 10 bases sitting between them. The CDR3 extends over 14 amino acids. The CDR3 loop is CASSLRVVNQPQHF. CDR3 DNA sequence: TGTGCCAGCAGCTTGAGGGTAGTTAATCAGCCCCAGCATTTT. The variable domain in full, completed from reference TRBV7-8 and TRBJ1-5, reads GAGVSQSPRYKVAKRGQDVALRCDPISGHVSLFWYQQALGQGPEFLTYFQNEAQLDKSGLPSDRFFAERPEGSVSTLKIQRTQQEDSAVYLCASSLRVVNQPQHFGDGTRLSIL.

This chain links TRBV7-9 with TRBJ2-1; the match to TRBD2 covers 10 bases. The junction had 6 bases not matched to a gene; V was cut back by 5 bases and J by 2 bases. CDR1 is SEHNR, CDR2 FQNEAQ, per germline (reference sequence). The CDR3 covers 16 residues. CDR3: CASSDVLAGPYNEQFF. Here the CDR3 DNA reads TGTGCCAGCAGCGACGTACTAGCGGGGCCCTACAATGAGCAGTTCTTC. The variable domain in full, completed from reference TRBV7-9 and TRBJ2-1, reads DTGVSQNPRHKITKRGQNVTFRCDPISEHNRLYWYRQTLGQGPEFLTYFQNEAQLEKSRLLSDRFSAERPKGSFSTLEIQRTEQGDSAMYLCASSDVLAGPYNEQFFGPGTRLTVL.

This clonotype appeared a few times. The V and J genes are TRBV5-1 and TRBJ1-4, with no clear D. V was pared by 0 bases and J by 6 bases, with 12 bases between. The CDR3 extends over 15 amino acids. Germline assignment: CDR1 SGHRS and CDR2 YFSETQ. The CDR3 nucleotides read TGCGCCAGCAGCTTGGAGGGCGGCCCATATGAAAAACTGTTTTTT. This gives the protein CASSLEGGPYEKLFF.

The chain recombines TRBV24-1 with TRBJ2-1; tentative D call: TRBD2 (5 bases). Trimming removed 3 bases from V and 8 bases from J, with 10 bases in between. The CDR3 contains 13 residues. Germline CDR1 is KGHDR and CDR2 is SFDVKD. CDR3 in amino acids: CATSDTVAYEQFF. The CDR3 nucleotides read TGTGCCACCAGTGATACGGTAGCGTATGAGCAGTTCTTC.

This clonotype was detected a few times. The chain recombines TRBV4-3 with TRBJ2-1; 8 nucleotides line up with TRBD2. V lost 1 base and J lost 6; bases outside the gene matches: 5. The CDR3 length is 15 residues. CDR1 is LGHNA and CDR2 is YSLEER in the germline V gene. CDR3 coding DNA: TGCGCCAGCAGCCAAGTTGTCGGGGGGGCCAATGAGCAGTTCTTC. It specifies CASSQVVGGANEQFF.

The rearrangement uses TRBV7-9 and TRBJ2-7; D remains unclear. The CDR3 spans 12 residues. The germline V gene encodes CDR1 SEHNR and CDR2 FQNEAQ (reference sequence). Deletions cut 5 bases from V and 3 bases from J, with 8 bases between. The CDR3 DNA is TGTGCCAGCAGCCCCACACACTACGAGCAGTACTTC. Translation gives CASSPTHYEQYF.

Concerning this clonotype itself: One base away lies a much larger clone, so this may be a sequencing read error. This chain uses TRBV29-1 with TRBJ1-1; no reliable D call. Germline CDR1 SQVTM, CDR2 ANQGSEA. V was cut by 5 bases and J by 1 base, with 5 bases left in between. The CDR3 runs 11 residues. The chain's CDR3 is CSVHSNTEAFF. The CDR3, as DNA: TGCAGCGTTCACTCGAACACTGAAGCTTTCTTT.

The chain has TRBV3-1 and TRBJ2-5; 7 bases map to TRBD2. The germline CDR1 and CDR2 sequences are LGHDT and YNNKEL (reference sequence). This CDR3 has 17 amino acids. The V gene end was trimmed by 0 bases and the J gene end by 7 bases; junction bases not matched to a gene: 14. As DNA, the CDR3 is TGTGCCAGCAGCCAAGACCTGGCGGGAGTGCAGGGAGGGACCCAGTACTTC. It encodes CASSQDLAGVQGGTQYF.

CDR3 loop: CSARISGDTEAFF. CDR3 bases: TGCAGTGCTAGGATTTCTGGGGACACTGAAGCTTTCTTT. The V gene is TRBV20-1, the J gene TRBJ1-1; D is undetermined. The CDR3 consists of 13 residues. Deletions cut 3 bases from V and 3 bases from J, with 11 bases between. Germline V gene sequence: CDR1 DFQATT, CDR2 SNEGSKA (reference sequence).

The rearrangement uses TRBV5-1 and TRBJ2-1, with 9 bases fitting TRBD1. Germline trimming cut 5 bases from V and 1 base from J; bases unmatched to any gene: 10. The CDR3 is 17 amino acids. Germline assignment: CDR1 SGHRS and CDR2 YFSETQ. The CDR3 DNA reads as TGCGCCAGCAGGCAAACAGGGGGCTGCGGGTCCTACAATGAGCAGTTCTTC. This sequence encodes CASRQTGGCGSYNEQFF.

The genes are TRBV7-8 and TRBJ1-1, with no clear D. V dropped 0 bases and J dropped 4 bases, with 12 bases sitting between them. CDR1 is SGHVS and CDR2 is FQNEAQ in the germline V gene. This CDR3 has 15 amino acids. CDR3 sequence reads: CASSLASAWSTEAFF. The CDR3 nucleotides read TGTGCCAGCAGCTTAGCGTCCGCGTGGAGCACTGAAGCTTTCTTT.

V usage is TRBV4-3 and J usage is TRBJ2-1; D not resolved. V was shortened by 1 base and J by 5 bases, with 15 bases between the two germline ends. CDR1 is LGHNA, CDR2 YSLEER, per germline. There are 16 residues in the CDR3. The CDR3 coding sequence is TGCGCCAGCAGCCAAGTTATTTCCACTCACAACAATGAGCAGTTCTTC. It yields the protein CASSQVISTHNNEQFF.

The rearrangement joins TRBV12-3 or TRBV12-4 to TRBJ1-2, with 8 bases identical to TRBD1. V trimming: 5 bases; J trimming: 1 base; junction bases outside the gene matches: 12. The CDR3 runs 17 residues. The CDR3 reads CASSPIGIGQGNYGYTF. In DNA, the CDR3 is TGTGCCAGCAGTCCAATCGGAATAGGACAGGGTAACTATGGCTACACCTTC.

This chain links TRBV10-3 with TRBJ1-4; TRBD1 aligns across 7 bases. Unmatched junction bases numbered 5, after V lost 5 bases and J lost 14 bases. The CDR3 consists of 11 residues. Germline CDR1 ENHRY, CDR2 SYGVKD. CDR3 in amino acids: CAISRGQALFF. The CDR3, as DNA: TGTGCCATCAGTCGCGGACAGGCCCTGTTTTTT.

On this clonotype: At one boundary the junction diverges from the germline segment, which might be a read error. The gene calls are TRBV25-1 and TRBJ1-4, with D possibly being TRBD1 (5 bases). Germline V CDR1 and CDR2: MGHDK, SYGVNS. This CDR3 is built from 14 residues. The CDR3: CAGSTREGLEKLFF. The CDR3 nucleotides read TGTGCCGGCAGTACCAGGGAGGGCCTGGAAAAACTGTTTTTT.

The table lists this clonotype with a few counts. A read error may produce the germline difference seen at one junction end. The chain links TRBV5-1 to TRBJ2-5, with D possibly matching TRBD1 (6 bases). This CDR3 is 14 amino acids long. Looked up from germline, CDR1 is SGHRS and CDR2 is YFSETQ. This CDR3 is CASSNRAYQEIQYF. The CDR3 bases are TGCGCCAGCAGCAACAGGGCTTACCAAGAGATCCAGTACTTC.

The gene calls are TRBV7-2 and TRBJ2-3; perhaps TRBD2 as D (6 bases). CDR3 length: 12 residues. Germline values: CDR1 SGHTA, CDR2 FQGNSA. Trimming removed 4 bases from V and 11 bases from J, with 13 bases in between. CDR3 region: CASSSPRRGQYF. In DNA form, the CDR3 reads TGTGCCAGCAGCTCCCCCAGGCGGGGGCAGTATTTT.

The rearrangement joins TRBV11-3 to TRBJ2-5; TRBD1 agrees at 9 bases. Germline V lookup: CDR1 SGHNT, CDR2 YENEEA. CDR3 length equals 16 residues. The trim removed 5 bases at V and 4 bases at J, leaving 11 bases unmatched. This CDR3 is CASSPSWTGVRETQYF. The CDR3 DNA reads TGTGCCAGCAGCCCATCCTGGACAGGGGTACGAGAGACCCAGTACTTC.

J is TRBJ2-1 and V is TRBV13; 7 bases match TRBD2. Germline lookup yields CDR1 PRHDT and CDR2 FYEKMQ (reference sequence). The V segment lost 5 bases and the J segment 10 bases; nucleotides outside the gene matches: 17. This CDR3 is built from 16 residues. The CDR3 reads CASSRPLAGASYEQFF. For the CDR3, the DNA is TGTGCCAGCAGCCGACCCTTAGCGGGTGCCTCCTACGAGCAGTTCTTC.

The chain carries TRBV6-2 or TRBV6-3 and TRBJ1-2; D is unresolved. The CDR3 is 12 amino acids. Germline V CDR1 and CDR2: MNHEY, SVGEGT. Trimming stripped 6 bases from V and 8 bases from J, with 13 bases between. The CDR3 sequence: CASRPPLGGYTF. Here the CDR3 DNA reads TGTGCCAGCAGGCCCCCGTTGGGCGGCTACACCTTC.